In this sample, the clone carrying this T cell receptor beta chain turned up a few times. The target antigen is unknown. The data stem from a study of response to subunit inactivated influenza vaccine. Study-wide findings and caveats: Each seasonal influenza vaccination, the authors suggested, recruits few new T cells.

The CDR3 totals 15 residues. CDR1 is ENHRY, CDR2 SYGVKD, per germline. The trim removed 10 bases at V and 5 bases at J, leaving 13 bases unmatched. TCRdb called the RT-PCR reads again in MiXCR, with one record for every CDR3 protein. The sample shows around 520,000 distinct CDR3 sequences, roughly 27% of them seen only once. The sequence derives from a man aged 45 to 65 who received an inactivated influenza vaccine. This chain joins TRBV10-3 and TRBJ2-5; 10 bases are a match to TRBD1. The sequences come from CD4+ T cells sorted from PBMCs, collected more than 4 days after vaccination. For the CDR3, the DNA is TGTGCCACAGCCGGGGACAGGGGACGATTGGAGACCCAGTACTTC. It codes for CATAGDRGRLETQYF.